This is a list of T cell receptor beta chains from one sample in a study of blood T cell repertoires in COVID-19. The protocol was immunoSEQ multiplex PCR, while the TCRdb copy is restricted to in-frame clones and leaves out a portion. The repertoire has about 110,000 clones, approximately 83% of them found once; the top ten carry around 3.9%. What was sequenced was peripheral blood. The source is a man aged 50-59 years with acute or convalescent COVID-19. The CDR3 runs from the conserved cysteine through the conserved F or W. A D gene is named only where the DNA matches it firmly. Not every row has a clone size; where given, it reads once, few, many or a size class.

TRBV3-1/TRBV3-2,TRBJ1-6,.,TRBD1,TGTGCCAGCAGCCCCCGAGGGACAGGCTATAATTCACCCCTCCACTTT,CASSPRGTGYNSPLHF
TRBV7-9,TRBJ2-7,.,TRBD1,TGTGCCAGCAGCAGCAAGACAGGGCCGGAGCAGTACTTC,CASSSKTGPEQYF
TRBV19,TRBJ1-1,.,TRBD1,TGTGCCAGTAGTAGCAGGGGGGAAGCTTTCTTT,CASSSRGEAFF
TRBV9,TRBJ1-1,.,.,TGTGCCAGCAGCGAAAGTGGGCAGGCTGAGCGGGAAGCTTTCTTT,CASSESGQAEREAFF
TRBV5-1,TRBJ2-6,.,.,TGCGCCAGCAGCTTGGGAGGGATTGGGGCCAACGTCCTGACTTTC,CASSLGGIGANVLTF
TRBV6-5,TRBJ2-1,.,TRBD2,TGTGCCAGCAGCCTGCGACTAGCGGAATACAATGAGCAGTTCTTC,CASSLRLAEYNEQFF
TRBV19,TRBJ1-3,.,.,TGTGCCAGTAGTGCGACGACAGGTTTGAGCTCTGGAAACACCATATATTTT,CASSATTGLSSGNTIYF
TRBV13,TRBJ2-7,.,.,TGTGCCAGCAGCTTAGAGAGCGAGCAGTACTTC,CASSLESEQYF
TRBV11-3,TRBJ2-1,once,TRBD2,TGTGCCAGCAGCCCATTTGGTGGGAGGGAACATGAGCAGTTCTTC,CASSPFGGREHEQFF
TRBV7-3,TRBJ2-7,.,.,TGTGCCAGCAGCTTAAACCGACTACAGGGCTACGAGCAGTACTTC,CASSLNRLQGYEQYF
TRBV10-3,TRBJ2-5,.,TRBD2,TGTGCCATCAGTGGCGGACTAGCGGGACAAGAGACCCAGTACTTC,CAISGGLAGQETQYF
TRBV5-6,TRBJ1-1,.,.,TGTGCCAGCAGCACAACTATGAGGAACACTGAAGCTTTCTTT,CASSTTMRNTEAFF
TRBV5-1,TRBJ2-3,once,TRBD1,TGCGCCAGCAGCTTGCGGACAGGGGTTACAGATACGCAGTATTTT,CASSLRTGVTDTQYF
TRBV6-1,TRBJ2-1,.,TRBD2,TGTGCCAGCAGTGAAGCGCATAGCGGGAGGCCCTACAATGAGCAGTTCTTC,CASSEAHSGRPYNEQFF
TRBV9,TRBJ2-1,.,TRBD1,TGTGCCAGCAGCGTAGATCCGGGACAGGGGTGGGGTGAGCAGTTCTTC,CASSVDPGQGWGEQFF
TRBV18,TRBJ2-2,.,.,TGTGCCAGCTCACCCCAGGAGGAGGGCACCGGGGAGCTGTTTTTT,CASSPQEEGTGELFF
TRBV7-9,TRBJ2-7,.,.,TGTGCCAGCAGCTTAGCGTTTCTGGAGCAGTACTTC,CASSLAFLEQYF
TRBV9,TRBJ2-1,.,TRBD2,TGTGCCAGCAGCGAGAACCCGCGGGGGAGCGATGAGCAGTTCTTC,CASSENPRGSDEQFF
TRBV7-9,TRBJ2-7,once,.,TGTGCCAGCAGCTTAATAAACTACGAGCAGTACTTC,CASSLINYEQYF
TRBV5-4,TRBJ2-3,.,TRBD2,TGTGCCAGCAGCGGGACTAGCGGGAGTACAGATACGCAGTATTTT,CASSGTSGSTDTQYF
TRBV10-1,TRBJ2-7,.,.,TGCGAACGGCCACTACACAGGGCGTACGAGCAGTACTTC,CERPLHRAYEQYF
TRBV6-2/TRBV6-3,TRBJ2-2,.,TRBD1,TGTGCCAGCAGTCAACCTCAGGGGGCGCTTCGACAGAACACCGGGGAGCTGTTTTTT,CASSQPQGALRQNTGELFF
TRBV6-6,TRBJ1-3,.,.,TGTGCCAGCAGTGGCCTTGACAGCTCCTCTGGAAACACCATATATTTT,CASSGLDSSSGNTIYF
TRBV6-1,TRBJ1-6,.,.,TGTGCCAGCAGTGAGAGAACGGTTTTCACCTATAATTCACCCCTCCACTTT,CASSERTVFTYNSPLHF
TRBV6-4,TRBJ1-6,few,TRBD1,TGTGCCAGCAGCGGGACAGGGGGCTATTCACCCCTCCACTTT,CASSGTGGYSPLHF
TRBV18,TRBJ2-5,.,.,TGTGCCAGCTCACTTAGGACGTTTTCAGGGAAGTCCGAGACCCAGTACTTC,CASSLRTFSGKSETQYF
TRBV7-7,TRBJ2-5,.,TRBD1,TGTGCTAGCAGTTCATACCGGGACAGCCAAGAGACCCAGTACTTC,CASSSYRDSQETQYF
TRBV11-3,TRBJ2-1,.,TRBD2,TGTGCCAGCAGCTTCAGCGGGAGTATCTACAATGAGCAGTTCTTC,CASSFSGSIYNEQFF
TRBV10-3,TRBJ2-7,.,TRBD2,TGTGCCATCAGTGAGCGCGTTAGCGGGAGGTCCTCCGAGCAGTACTTC,CAISERVSGRSSEQYF
TRBV27,TRBJ2-7,.,TRBD1,TGTGCCAGCAGGACCGGGACAGGGGGCTACGAGCAGTACTTC,CASRTGTGGYEQYF
TRBV7-2,TRBJ2-7,.,.,TGTGCCAGCAGCTTAGTAATCGGATCCGGGGAGCAGTACTTC,CASSLVIGSGEQYF
TRBV9,TRBJ2-4,.,TRBD2,TGTGCCAGCAGCGTAGCGTCTAGCGGGCTAGACATTCAGTACTTC,CASSVASSGLDIQYF
TRBV12-3/TRBV12-4,TRBJ1-3,.,TRBD1,TGTGCCAGCAGTCAACAGGGGGGACACACCATATATTTT,CASSQQGGHTIYF
TRBV27,TRBJ2-1,.,.,TGTGCCAGCAGTTTGAGCGCAAGTTACAATGAGCAGTTCTTC,CASSLSASYNEQFF
TRBV4-1,TRBJ2-1,.,.,TGCGCCAGCAGCCAAGTAGGCAGCGGTGAGCAGTTCTTC,CASSQVGSGEQFF
TRBV5-1,TRBJ2-3,once,TRBD1,TGCGCCAGCAGCTTGGACAGGGGAGACACAGATACGCAGTATTTT,CASSLDRGDTDTQYF
TRBV28,TRBJ1-1,once,.,TGTGCCAGCAGTTACAGGATCTTAATGAACACTGAAGCTTTCTTT,CASSYRILMNTEAFF
TRBV5-5,TRBJ2-2,.,.,TGTGCCAGCAGCTTGGTCCCAGTTTGGACCGGGGAGCTGTTTTTT,CASSLVPVWTGELFF
TRBV5-1,TRBJ2-7,.,.,TGCGCCAGCAGCTTGAGTCAGCGCGAGCAGTACTTC,CASSLSQREQYF
TRBV6-5,TRBJ1-1,few,TRBD1,TGTGCCAGCAGCTCCGGACAGGATGGGAACACTGAAGCTTTCTTT,CASSSGQDGNTEAFF
TRBV6-5,TRBJ1-4,.,TRBD1,TGTGCCAGCGGATTGGGACAGGACGAAGAAAAACTGTTTTTT,CASGLGQDEEKLFF
TRBV3-1/TRBV3-2,TRBJ1-2,.,.,TGTGCCAGCAGCCAAGACTACCGAAGCTATGGCTACACCTTC,CASSQDYRSYGYTF
TRBV4-1,TRBJ1-5,once,.,TGCGCCAGCAGCCAAATTTCCGGGGGCAATCAGCCCCAGCATTTT,CASSQISGGNQPQHF
TRBV6-5,TRBJ1-2,once,.,TGTGCCAGCAGTTACTCGGAGCAGTACTATGGCTACACCTTC,CASSYSEQYYGYTF
TRBV5-6,TRBJ2-5,.,.,TGTGCCAGCAGCCCTTACAGGGACGGGGCGGAGACCCAGTACTTC,CASSPYRDGAETQYF
TRBV6-6,TRBJ2-3,.,TRBD1,TGTGCCAGCAGTTCAGGGGGCGGAGATACGCAGTATTTT,CASSSGGGDTQYF
TRBV10-3,TRBJ2-3,.,TRBD1,TGTGCCATCAGTGGCGGGACAGGGCTGATCGGGGCAGTGCATTTT,CAISGGTGLIGAVHF
TRBV9,TRBJ1-6,once,.,TGTGCCAGCAGCGCCAGGGGTTCACCCCTCCACTTT,CASSARGSPLHF
TRBV7-9,TRBJ2-2,few,TRBD1,TGTGCCAGCAGCTTCGCGACAGGGGTCACCGGGGAGCTGTTTTTT,CASSFATGVTGELFF
TRBV7-8,TRBJ1-6,.,TRBD1,TGTGCCAGCAGCCCCAGAGGGGGACAGGGTGATTCACCCCTCCACTTT,CASSPRGGQGDSPLHF